This T cell receptor beta chain was recorded in a study of T cell responses to AZD1222 COVID-19 vaccine. TCRdb's table, derived via immunoSEQ multiplex PCR, lists solely in-frame clones and lacks some. In the table there are about 150,000 clones, 75% to 90% of which are singletons. Unmatched junction bases numbered 4, after V lost 3 bases and J lost 3 bases. This CDR3 spans 15 amino acids. The germline V gene encodes CDR1 KGHSH and CDR2 LQKENI. This clone was observed a single time. Its antigen is still unknown. Study-wide results and caveats: The donors showed a predominance of white British ancestry and of females, with possible underestimation of clonal diversity.

This clonotype originated in an adult in good health. This specimen consisted of peripheral blood, obtained on day 0 of AZD1222 vaccination. V is TRBV18 and J is TRBJ1-2; 10 nucleotides agree with TRBD1. The CDR3 nucleotides read TGTGCCAGCTCACCTCGACAGGGGGCCTACTATGGCTACACCTTC. Translated, it gives CASSPRQGAYYGYTF.